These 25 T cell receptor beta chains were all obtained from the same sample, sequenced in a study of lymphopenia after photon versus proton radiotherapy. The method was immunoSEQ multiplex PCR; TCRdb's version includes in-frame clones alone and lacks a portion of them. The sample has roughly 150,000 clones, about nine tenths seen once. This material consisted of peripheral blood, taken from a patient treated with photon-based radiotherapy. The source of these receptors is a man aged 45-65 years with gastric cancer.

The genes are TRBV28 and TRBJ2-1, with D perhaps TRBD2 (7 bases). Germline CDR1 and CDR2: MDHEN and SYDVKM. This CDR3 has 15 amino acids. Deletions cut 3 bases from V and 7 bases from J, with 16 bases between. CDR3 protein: CASSLTGLGQNEQFF. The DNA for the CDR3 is TGTGCCAGCAGTTTGACAGGACTAGGGCAGAATGAGCAGTTCTTC. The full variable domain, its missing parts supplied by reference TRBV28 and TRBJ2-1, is DVKVTQSSRYLVKRTGEKVFLECVQDMDHENMFWYRQDPGLGLRLIYFSYDVKMKEKGDIPEGYSVSREKKERFSLILESASTNQTSMYLCASSLTGLGQNEQFFGPGTRLTVL.

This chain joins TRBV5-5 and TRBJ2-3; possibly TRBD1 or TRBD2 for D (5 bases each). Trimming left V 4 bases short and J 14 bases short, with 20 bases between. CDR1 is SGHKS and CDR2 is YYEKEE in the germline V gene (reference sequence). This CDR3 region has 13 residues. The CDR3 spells CASSLDLGTPRYF. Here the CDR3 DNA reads TGTGCCAGCAGCCTGGATCTCGGGACGCCGCGGTATTTT.

The CDR3 nucleotides read TGTGCCTGGAGCAAGAACACTGAAGCTTTCTTT. Translated: CAWSKNTEAFF. The V and J genes are TRBV30 and TRBJ1-1; D remains unclear. This CDR3 contains 11 residues. Trimming took off 3 bases at V and 1 base at J, with 3 bases between the two ends. Germline lookup yields CDR1 GTSNPN and CDR2 SVGIG (reference sequence).

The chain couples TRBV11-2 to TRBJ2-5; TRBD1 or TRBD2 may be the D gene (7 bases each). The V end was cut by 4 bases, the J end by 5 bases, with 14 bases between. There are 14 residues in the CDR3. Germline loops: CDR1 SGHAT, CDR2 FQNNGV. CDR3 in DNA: TGTGCCAGCAGCTCCAACAGGGGAGGGGAGACCCAGTACTTC. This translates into CASSSNRGGETQYF.

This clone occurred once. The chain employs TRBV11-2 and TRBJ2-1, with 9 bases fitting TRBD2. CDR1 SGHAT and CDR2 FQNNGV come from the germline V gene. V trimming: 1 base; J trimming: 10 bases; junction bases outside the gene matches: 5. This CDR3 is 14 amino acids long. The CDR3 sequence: CASSLGGRAVEQFF. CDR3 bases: TGTGCCAGCAGCTTAGGCGGGAGGGCCGTCGAGCAGTTCTTC.

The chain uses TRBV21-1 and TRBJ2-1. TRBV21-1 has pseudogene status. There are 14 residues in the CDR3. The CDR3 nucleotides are TGTGCCAGCGGTCACGGGGCCGATTACAATGAGCAGTTCTTC. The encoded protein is CASGHGADYNEQFF.

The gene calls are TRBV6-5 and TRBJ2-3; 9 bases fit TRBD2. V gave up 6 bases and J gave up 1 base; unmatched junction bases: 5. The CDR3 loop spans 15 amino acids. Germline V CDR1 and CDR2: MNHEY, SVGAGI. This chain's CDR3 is CASRTLAGRTDTQYF. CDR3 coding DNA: TGTGCCAGCAGGACCCTAGCGGGGCGCACAGATACGCAGTATTTT.

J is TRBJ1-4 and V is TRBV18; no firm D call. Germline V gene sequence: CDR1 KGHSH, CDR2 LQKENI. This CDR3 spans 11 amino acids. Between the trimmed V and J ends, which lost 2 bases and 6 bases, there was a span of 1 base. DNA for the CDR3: TGTGCCAGCTCACCAGATGAAAAACTGTTTTTT. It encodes CASSPDEKLFF.

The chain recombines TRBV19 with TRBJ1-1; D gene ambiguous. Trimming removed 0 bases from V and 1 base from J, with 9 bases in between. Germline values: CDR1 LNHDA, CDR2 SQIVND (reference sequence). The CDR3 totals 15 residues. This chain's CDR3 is CASSIDRAANTEAFF. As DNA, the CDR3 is TGTGCCAGTAGTATAGATCGGGCAGCGAACACTGAAGCTTTCTTT.

The CDR3 region has the DNA TGTGCCTGGAGTGTATCGGATTCCTACGAGCAGTACTTC. As protein: CAWSVSDSYEQYF. The genes are TRBV30 and TRBJ2-7; D uncertain. The germline V gene encodes CDR1 GTSNPN and CDR2 SVGIG (reference sequence). V was cut by 0 bases and J by 1 base, with 7 bases left in between. This CDR3 region has 13 residues.

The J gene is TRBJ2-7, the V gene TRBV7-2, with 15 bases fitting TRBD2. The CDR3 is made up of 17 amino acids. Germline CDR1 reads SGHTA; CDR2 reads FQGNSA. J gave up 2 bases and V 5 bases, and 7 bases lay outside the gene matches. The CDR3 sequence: CASSAPGLAGGAYEQYF. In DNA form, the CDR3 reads TGTGCCAGCAGCGCTCCGGGACTAGCGGGAGGTGCCTACGAGCAGTACTTC.

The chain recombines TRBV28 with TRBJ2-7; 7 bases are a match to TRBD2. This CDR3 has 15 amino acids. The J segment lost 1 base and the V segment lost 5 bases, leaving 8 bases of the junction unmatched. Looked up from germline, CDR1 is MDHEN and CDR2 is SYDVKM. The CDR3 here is CASSRAGALSYEQYF. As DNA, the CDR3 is TGTGCCAGCAGTAGGGCGGGAGCCCTTTCCTACGAGCAGTACTTC.

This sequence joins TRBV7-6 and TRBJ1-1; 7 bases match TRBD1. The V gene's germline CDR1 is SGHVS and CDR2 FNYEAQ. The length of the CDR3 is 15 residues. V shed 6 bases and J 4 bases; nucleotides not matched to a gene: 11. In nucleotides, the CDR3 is TGTGCCAGCAGTCTGAACAGGGGTTTGGGCACTGAAGCTTTCTTT. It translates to CASSLNRGLGTEAFF.

CDR3 loop: CASSLGGTSGIQYF. In DNA, the CDR3 is TGTGCCAGCAGCTTAGGTGGGACTAGTGGGATTCAGTACTTC. The genes are TRBV7-2 and TRBJ2-4, with 8 bases that match TRBD2. Germline V lookup: CDR1 SGHTA, CDR2 FQGNSA. CDR3 length: 14 amino acids. V shed 1 base and J 10 bases; nucleotides not matched to a gene: 6.

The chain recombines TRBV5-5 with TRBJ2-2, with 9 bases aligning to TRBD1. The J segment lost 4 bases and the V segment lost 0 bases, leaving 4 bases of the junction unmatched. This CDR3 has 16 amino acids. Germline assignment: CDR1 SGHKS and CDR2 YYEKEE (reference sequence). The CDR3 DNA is TGTGCCAGCAGCTTGGGGACAGGGGCTATCACCGGGGAGCTGTTTTTT. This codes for CASSLGTGAITGELFF.

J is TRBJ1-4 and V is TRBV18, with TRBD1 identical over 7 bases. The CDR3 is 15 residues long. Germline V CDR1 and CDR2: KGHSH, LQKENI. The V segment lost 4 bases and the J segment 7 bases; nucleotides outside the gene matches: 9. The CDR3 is CASSRKTGTSEKLFF. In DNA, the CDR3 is TGTGCCAGCTCACGGAAGACAGGGACGAGTGAAAAACTGTTTTTT. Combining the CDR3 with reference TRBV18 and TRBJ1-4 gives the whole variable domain NAGVMQNPRHLVRRRGQEARLRCSPMKGHSHVYWYRQLPEEGLKFMVYLQKENIIDESGMPKERFSAEFPKEGPSILRIQQVVRGDSAAYFCASSRKTGTSEKLFFGSGTQLSVL.

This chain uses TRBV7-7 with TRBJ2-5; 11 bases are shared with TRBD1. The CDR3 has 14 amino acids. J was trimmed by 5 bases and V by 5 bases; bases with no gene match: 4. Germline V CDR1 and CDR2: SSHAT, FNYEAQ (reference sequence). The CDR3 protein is CASSRTGGAETQYF. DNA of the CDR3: TGTGCCAGCAGCCGGACAGGGGGCGCGGAGACCCAGTACTTC.

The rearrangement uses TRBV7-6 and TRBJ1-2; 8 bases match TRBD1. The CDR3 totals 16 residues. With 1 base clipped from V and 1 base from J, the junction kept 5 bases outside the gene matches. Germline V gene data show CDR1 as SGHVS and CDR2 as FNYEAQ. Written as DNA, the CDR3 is TGTGCCAGCAGCTTAGGACAGGGGACCTTTAACTATGGCTACACCTTC. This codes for CASSLGQGTFNYGYTF.

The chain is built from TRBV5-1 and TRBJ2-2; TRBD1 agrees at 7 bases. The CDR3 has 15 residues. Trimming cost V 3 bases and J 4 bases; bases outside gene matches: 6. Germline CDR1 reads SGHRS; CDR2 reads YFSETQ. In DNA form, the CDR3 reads TGCGCCAGCAGCTCGCGGACAGGCCTCACCGGGGAGCTGTTTTTT. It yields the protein CASSSRTGLTGELFF. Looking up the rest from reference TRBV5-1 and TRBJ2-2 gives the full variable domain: KAGVTQTPRYLIKTRGQQVTLSCSPISGHRSVSWYQQTPGQGLQFLFEYFSETQRNKGNFPGRFSGRQFSNSRSEMNVSTLELGDSALYLCASSSRTGLTGELFFGEGSRLTVL.

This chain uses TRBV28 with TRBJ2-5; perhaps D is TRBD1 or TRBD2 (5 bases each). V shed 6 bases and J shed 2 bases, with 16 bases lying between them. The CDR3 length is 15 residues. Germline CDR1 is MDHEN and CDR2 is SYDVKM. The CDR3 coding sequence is TGTGCCAGCAGAGACTCGGGACGAGCACAAGAGACCCAGTACTTC. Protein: CASRDSGRAQETQYF.

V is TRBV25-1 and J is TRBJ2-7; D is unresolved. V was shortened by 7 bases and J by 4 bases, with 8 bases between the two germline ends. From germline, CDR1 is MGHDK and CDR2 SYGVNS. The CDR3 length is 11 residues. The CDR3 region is CASTGRYEQYF. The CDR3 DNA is TGTGCCAGCACCGGACGGTACGAGCAGTACTTC.

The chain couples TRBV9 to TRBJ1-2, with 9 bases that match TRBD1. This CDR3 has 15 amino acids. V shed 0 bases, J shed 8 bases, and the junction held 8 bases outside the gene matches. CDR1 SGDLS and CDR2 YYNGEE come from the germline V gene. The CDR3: CASSVGGGTGTGYTF. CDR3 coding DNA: TGTGCCAGCAGCGTAGGCGGAGGGACAGGGACGGGCTACACCTTC.

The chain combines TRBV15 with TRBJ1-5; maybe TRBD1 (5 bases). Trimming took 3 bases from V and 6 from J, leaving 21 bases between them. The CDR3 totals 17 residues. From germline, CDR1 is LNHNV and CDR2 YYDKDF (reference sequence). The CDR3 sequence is CATSRVTDGGNAQPQHF. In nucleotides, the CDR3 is TGTGCCACCAGCAGGGTTACAGACGGGGGGAATGCTCAGCCCCAGCATTTT.

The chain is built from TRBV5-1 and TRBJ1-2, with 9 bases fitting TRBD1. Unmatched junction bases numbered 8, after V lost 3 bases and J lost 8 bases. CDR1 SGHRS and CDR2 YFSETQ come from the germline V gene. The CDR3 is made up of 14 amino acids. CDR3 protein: CASSWRTGEGGYTF. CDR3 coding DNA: TGCGCCAGCAGCTGGAGGACAGGGGAAGGGGGCTACACCTTC.

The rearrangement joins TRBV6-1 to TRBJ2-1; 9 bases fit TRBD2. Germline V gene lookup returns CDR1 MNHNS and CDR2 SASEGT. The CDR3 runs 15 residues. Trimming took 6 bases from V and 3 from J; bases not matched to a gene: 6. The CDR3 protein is CASSPGTSSYNEQFF. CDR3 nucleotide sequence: TGTGCCAGCAGCCCCGGGACTAGCAGCTACAATGAGCAGTTCTTC.